This record concerns one T cell receptor (beta chain) sequence. Its antigen is not known. The data are from a study of T cell repertoires in cytomegalovirus infection. Study-wide context: In public TCR beta signatures, there were indications of both CMV infection and matching HLA type. Study-wide points: Cumulative public TCR beta family frequency identified carriers of CMV plus the relevant HLA. In two of eight donors, the top clonotype was HLA-C-restricted CMV-specific.

CDR1 and CDR2 from the germline V gene are MNHEY and SVGEGT. CDR3 length: 15 residues. Trimming left V 6 bases short and J 2 bases short, with 11 bases between. TCRdb fed the reads into MiXCR, producing one record per CDR3 protein. The profile covers roughly 630,000 distinct CDR3 sequences, with approximately 24% appearing a single time and 8% taken by the ten largest. This TCR was sampled from a human donor in good health (CMV status not recorded). Some clones in this sample may be carry-over from other donors' samples. Sequenced: CD8+ T cells from PBMCs. V usage is TRBV6-2 or TRBV6-3 and J usage is TRBJ2-6, with D tentatively TRBD1 (6 bases). The CDR3 DNA reads TGTGCCAGCAGCCACCCAGGGGCTGGGGCCAACGTCCTGACTTTC. It encodes CASSHPGAGANVLTF.